This passage covers 9 T cell receptor beta chains from one sample sequenced in a study of T cells after yellow fever vaccination. One entry per CDR3 protein results from TCRdb running MiXCR on the 5' RACE reads. This sample has 200,000 to 300,000 distinct CDR3 sequences, with 10% to 15% found just once. The sequenced sample was CD4+ T cells sorted from PBMCs, obtained 45 days after the yellow fever booster vaccination. These receptors all come from a young man who received the YFV17D yellow fever vaccine.

This clonotype was seen a handful of times. This sequence joins TRBV20-1 and TRBJ2-1, with 10 bases fitting TRBD2. J was trimmed by 5 bases and V by 5 bases; bases with no gene match: 12. The CDR3 is 16 residues long. CDR1 is DFQATT, CDR2 SNEGSKA, per germline (reference sequence). CDR3 nucleotide sequence: TGCAGTGCTCTAAAAACCGGGACTAGCGCCCACAATGAGCAGTTCTTC. Its translation: CSALKTGTSAHNEQFF.

Ten or more counts support this clonotype. The CDR3 reads CSARDWVSTDTQYF. Written as DNA, the CDR3 is TGCAGTGCCAGGGACTGGGTTAGCACAGATACGCAGTATTTT. This sequence joins TRBV20-1 and TRBJ2-3, with D maybe TRBD2 (6 bases). Trimming pared 6 bases from V and 0 bases from J, leaving 13 bases between. This CDR3 has 14 residues. Germline-derived CDR1 and CDR2 are DFQATT and SNEGSKA (reference sequence).

This clonotype occurred a few times. The chain carries TRBV20-1 and TRBJ2-7; D may match TRBD1 or TRBD2 (5 bases each). This CDR3 has 17 amino acids. Trimming took 0 bases from V and 0 from J, leaving 18 bases between them. Germline lookup yields CDR1 DFQATT and CDR2 SNEGSKA (reference sequence). CDR3 in amino acids: CSARDGRSVRDSYEQYF. The CDR3 coding sequence is TGCAGTGCTAGAGATGGGAGAAGTGTCAGGGACTCCTACGAGCAGTACTTC.

The chain has TRBV7-2 and TRBJ1-1; TRBD1 aligns across 7 bases. Germline V gene sequence: CDR1 SGHTA, CDR2 FQGNSA. The CDR3 loop spans 14 amino acids. Germline trimming cut 4 bases from V and 2 bases from J; bases unmatched to any gene: 4. The CDR3 DNA reads as TGTGCCAGCAGCTCGGGACAGCCTAACACTGAAGCTTTCTTT. Its translation: CASSSGQPNTEAFF. Variable domain in full (rest from reference TRBV7-2 and TRBJ1-1): GAGVSQSPSNKVTEKGKDVELRCDPISGHTALYWYRQSLGQGLEFLIYFQGNSAPDKSGLPSDRFSAERTGGSVSTLTIQRTQQEDSAVYLCASSSGQPNTEAFFGQGTRLTVV.

The genes are TRBV12-5 and TRBJ2-6; D unresolved. This CDR3 has 14 amino acids. V lost 1 base and J 2 bases, leaving 3 bases between the germline ends. Germline-derived CDR1 and CDR2 are LGHNT and FRNRAP. The CDR3 nucleotides read TGTGCTAGTGGTTTGGGGGCTGGGGCCAACGTCCTGACTTTC. This gives the protein CASGLGAGANVLTF.

This chain joins TRBV5-1 and TRBJ2-1; possibly TRBD1 for D (6 bases). Trimming left V 2 bases short and J 8 bases short, with 17 bases between. The germline gives CDR1 SGHRS, CDR2 YFSETQ. The CDR3 extends over 15 amino acids. The CDR3 nucleotides are TGCGCCAGCAGCTTTCCCCAACAGGGACGGGATGAGCAGTTCTTC. Its translation is CASSFPQQGRDEQFF.

V is TRBV20-1 and J is TRBJ2-4, with 8 bases lining up with TRBD2. Germline assignment: CDR1 DFQATT and CDR2 SNEGSKA (reference sequence). The CDR3 runs 15 residues. Trimming took 5 bases from V and 3 from J; bases not matched to a gene: 9. The CDR3 DNA is TGCAGTGCTGCCAGACCCGCGGGAGGCAAAAACATTCAGTACTTC. Its translation: CSAARPAGGKNIQYF.

This clonotype was seen repeatedly, ten times or more. J is TRBJ2-1 and V is TRBV7-2; 7 bases fit TRBD1. The CDR3 length is 14 residues. Per the germline V gene, CDR1 is SGHTA and CDR2 is FQGNSA. V lost 4 bases, J lost 9 bases, and 9 bases stayed unmatched. The CDR3 DNA reads as TGTGCCAGCAGCTCGACAGGGCAGGGGACTGAGCAGTTCTTC. This gives the protein CASSSTGQGTEQFF.

This clonotype was detected a few times. This chain joins TRBV25-1 and TRBJ2-3, with D unclear. The CDR3 covers 16 residues. The V gene's germline CDR1 is MGHDK and CDR2 SYGVNS. With 4 bases removed from V and 2 bases from J, the gap between germline ends came to 16 bases. CDR3 in amino acids: CASSATQHVSTDTQYF. The CDR3 nucleotides are TGTGCCAGCAGTGCGACACAACACGTGTCCACAGATACGCAGTATTTT.